A selection of T cell receptor beta chains follows, all from one sample in a study of control samples from healthy donors and cancer patients. The assay was immunoSEQ multiplex PCR, and TCRdb's table has in-frame clones only and misses some. The table has roughly 84,000 clones, about nine tenths seen once. Sequences were obtained from blood. These receptors were obtained from a man aged 45-65 years in good health. CDR3s leave out the opening cysteine and the closing phenylalanine or tryptophan. The order of the fields is clone size, V gene, J gene, CDR3 protein. Size is omitted from some rows. Given values are once, few, many or a class for expanded clones.

.	TRBV2	TRBJ2-7	ASNIGYMVEQY
.	TRBV27	TRBJ2-1	ASAPGQGYNEQF
.	TRBV18	TRBJ1-4	ASSPSGGNEKLF
.	TRBV24-1	TRBJ1-3	ATSKDEGNTIY
.	TRBV24-1	TRBJ1-2	ATSSANYGYT
.	TRBV5-6	TRBJ1-4	ASNSRGGNEKLF
.	TRBV5-6	TRBJ1-4	ASSLASREKLF
.	TRBV6-1	TRBJ1-2	ASSENRNGYT
.	TRBV13	TRBJ2-1	ASSRSGTYNEQF
.	TRBV6-5	TRBJ1-2	ASSYRTGGSYGYT
many	TRBV29-1	TRBJ1-2	SGGTGNGYT
.	TRBV29-1	TRBJ1-3	SVSVAGNTIY
.	TRBV6-5	TRBJ2-5	ASTPGVQETQY
few	TRBV29-1	TRBJ1-2	SVEAGAGNYGYT
.	TRBV11-2	TRBJ2-5	ASSFDRTQY
.	TRBV5-1	TRBJ1-2	ASSLGRGNYGYT
.	TRBV18	TRBJ1-1	ASSPIGVMNTEAF
.	TRBV4-1	TRBJ1-4	ASRFEGGGKLF
.	TRBV9	TRBJ1-1	ASSAHGSNTEAF
.	TRBV4-1	TRBJ1-1	ASSQFNTEAF
.	TRBV3-1/TRBV3-2	TRBJ1-1	ASSQTPTMGVAEAF
.	TRBV30	TRBJ2-3	AWTLSKAQY
few	TRBV5-4	TRBJ2-2	ASGLGGTGELF
.	TRBV27	TRBJ1-1	ASSYYKIEHMNTEAF
.	TRBV30	TRBJ1-2	ACLPRQGSYGYT
.	TRBV4-3	TRBJ1-1	ASSQGARVEAEAF
.	TRBV5-6	TRBJ1-5	ASSRDSNQPQH
.	TRBV5-6	TRBJ1-1	ASSFGGPQSWNTEAF
once	TRBV19	TRBJ1-2	ASSSRGSLIYGYT
.	TRBV27	TRBJ1-2	ASSATGRDGYT
.	TRBV5-1	TRBJ2-7	ASSLAGQGAAEQY
.	TRBV5-1	TRBJ1-1	ASRLDGTTEAF
.	TRBV30	TRBJ2-5	GVTGTATTQY
.	TRBV3-1/TRBV3-2	TRBJ2-3	ASSQMGAGRTHSTDTQY
once	TRBV15	TRBJ2-3	ATSEDQGRDTQY
.	TRBV19	TRBJ2-5	ASSSGRAETQY
.	TRBV19	TRBJ1-1	ASSFLGGNTEAF
.	TRBV7-2	TRBJ1-5	ASSLDRKQPQH
.	TRBV3-1/TRBV3-2	TRBJ2-7	ASSQESATSHEQY
.	TRBV10-3	TRBJ1-5	AISTGTGFQPQH
.	TRBV6-2/TRBV6-3	TRBJ2-7	ASSSIRYEQY
.	TRBV9	TRBJ1-6	ASKAHNSPLH
once	TRBV6-5	TRBJ2-2	ASQAGGRGGELF
.	TRBV12-5	TRBJ1-1	ASGRRVNTEAF
.	TRBV2	TRBJ1-2	ASSEQDREYGYT
.	TRBV19	TRBJ1-5	ASTDRGNQPQH
.	TRBV2	TRBJ2-3	ASQKTGYADTQY